These 24 T cell receptor beta chains originate from one sample sequenced in a study of neurological immune-mediated disorders. One entry per CDR3 protein, called by TCRdb with MiXCR from the 5' RACE reads. This table holds about 77,000 distinct CDR3 sequences, about 9.7% found once. Source material: PBMCs. The source is a man aged 45-65 years in good health.

This clonotype was counted at least ten times. The chain couples TRBV7-2 to TRBJ2-5, with 8 nucleotides matching TRBD2. Germline-derived CDR1 and CDR2 are SGHTA and FQGNSA. Trimming at V came to 1 base and at J to 5 bases, leaving 9 bases not matched to a gene. The CDR3 extends over 16 amino acids. CDR3 sequence: CASSLGSAGGRETQYF. The DNA of the CDR3 is TGTGCCAGCAGCTTAGGGTCTGCGGGGGGCAGGGAGACCCAGTACTTC. Filled out from reference TRBV7-2 and TRBJ2-5, the complete variable domain reads GAGVSQSPSNKVTEKGKDVELRCDPISGHTALYWYRQSLGQGLEFLIYFQGNSAPDKSGLPSDRFSAERTGGSVSTLTIQRTQQEDSAVYLCASSLGSAGGRETQYFGPGTRLLVL.

V is TRBV6-5 and J is TRBJ2-6; D tentatively fits TRBD1 or TRBD2 (5 bases each). The CDR3 length is 16 residues. Looked up from germline, CDR1 is MNHEY and CDR2 is SVGAGI. Trimming took 6 bases from V and 0 from J, leaving 12 bases between them. Written as DNA, the CDR3 is TGTGCCAGCAGCGGGGCAGGGCTCTCTGGGGCCAACGTCCTGACTTTC. This gives the protein CASSGAGLSGANVLTF.

This clonotype was recorded at least ten times. J is TRBJ2-3 and V is TRBV5-1; D is undetermined. Trimming took 0 bases from V and 4 from J, leaving 6 bases between them. This CDR3 is 13 amino acids long. Germline values: CDR1 SGHRS, CDR2 YFSETQ. The CDR3 is CASSLGQSDTQYF. The CDR3 DNA reads TGCGCCAGCAGCTTGGGACAATCAGATACGCAGTATTTT.

This clonotype was detected a few times. The chain is built from TRBV4-2 and TRBJ2-7; D is uncertain. CDR3 length equals 16 residues. Germline V gives CDR1 LGHNA, CDR2 YNFKEQ. The germline V and J ends were trimmed by 0 bases and 1 base, with 13 bases remaining between them. This CDR3 is CASSQEVGPGSYEQYF. CDR3 nucleotides: TGTGCCAGCAGCCAAGAAGTAGGACCTGGGTCCTACGAGCAGTACTTC.

The sample holds many counts of this clonotype. The chain links TRBV5-1 to TRBJ1-5; TRBD1 is a possible D gene (5 bases). V dropped 4 bases and J dropped 4 bases, with 12 bases sitting between them. Germline CDR1 and CDR2: SGHRS and YFSETQ. This CDR3 spans 14 amino acids. In DNA form, the CDR3 reads TGCGCCAGCAGCCCCGGGGCCGGAAATCAGCCCCAGCATTTT. Translating it yields CASSPGAGNQPQHF.

This clonotype was detected many times. The chain couples TRBV9 to TRBJ1-5, with 10 bases aligning to TRBD1. Germline assignment: CDR1 SGDLS and CDR2 YYNGEE. This CDR3 region has 14 residues. Germline trimming cut 2 bases from V and 6 bases from J; bases unmatched to any gene: 2. CDR3 DNA: TGTGCCAGCAGCGTGGGACAGGGGACTCAGCCCCAGCATTTT. The encoded protein is CASSVGQGTQPQHF. Supplemented by reference TRBV9 and TRBJ1-5, the full variable domain reads DSGVTQTPKHLITATGQRVTLRCSPRSGDLSVYWYQQSLDQGLQFLIQYYNGEERAKGNILERFSAQQFPDLHSELNLSSLELGDSALYFCASSVGQGTQPQHFGDGTRLSIL.

This clonotype has ten or more counts. The rearrangement joins TRBV10-3 to TRBJ1-1; 7 bases match TRBD1. The CDR3 spans 17 residues. Germline loops: CDR1 ENHRY, CDR2 SYGVKD. V was clipped by 2 bases and J by 5 bases; unmatched bases: 14. In DNA, the CDR3 is TGTGCCATCAGTGAGGAGGGGGCTCCGGATCTAAGGACTGAAGCTTTCTTT. Translated: CAISEEGAPDLRTEAFF.

This clonotype has a count of ten or more. This chain links TRBV12-3 or TRBV12-4 with TRBJ2-2; no definite D call. V shed 6 bases and J shed 1 base, with 12 bases lying between them. There are 15 residues in the CDR3. This CDR3 is CASRVADRNTGELFF. CDR3 DNA: TGTGCCAGCAGGGTTGCGGATAGGAACACCGGGGAGCTGTTTTTT.

In this sample, this clonotype turned up a few times. The V gene is TRBV5-1, the J gene TRBJ2-3; D possibly corresponds to TRBD1 (5 bases). CDR3 size: 13 residues. Trimming cost V 3 bases and J 5 bases, with 10 bases left between them. CDR1 and CDR2 (germline): SGHRS, YFSETQ. CDR3 amino acids: CASSWQGEDTQYF. CDR3 coding DNA: TGCGCCAGCAGCTGGCAGGGTGAAGATACGCAGTATTTT.

This clonotype appeared many times. The rearrangement joins TRBV20-1 to TRBJ2-7; TRBD2 might be the D (7 bases). Trimming removed 1 base at V and 4 bases at J, with 14 bases between. This CDR3 has 14 residues. The germline V gene encodes CDR1 DFQATT and CDR2 SNEGSKA (reference sequence). This CDR3 reads CSARGGGIGYEQYF. CDR3 bases: TGCAGTGCTAGAGGGGGGGGCATTGGTTACGAGCAGTACTTC.

The genes are TRBV5-6 and TRBJ2-3; no reliable D call. Trimming stripped 5 bases from V and 0 bases from J, with 7 bases between. This CDR3 comprises 13 residues. The germline gives CDR1 SGHDT, CDR2 YYEEEE. Here the CDR3 reads CASRPRSTDTQYF. The CDR3 DNA sequence: TGTGCCAGCAGGCCTAGAAGCACAGATACGCAGTATTTT.

This clonotype was picked up many times. The V and J genes are TRBV20-1 and TRBJ2-3; TRBD2 matches 10 bases. V dropped 4 bases and J dropped 6; count of bases not matched to a gene: 10. The CDR3 consists of 15 residues. The germline V gene has CDR1 DFQATT and CDR2 SNEGSKA (reference sequence). CDR3 residues: CSATAASGSRDTQYF. The CDR3 coding sequence is TGCAGTGCTACCGCGGCTAGCGGGAGTCGGGATACGCAGTATTTT.

This clonotype has more than one count but fewer than ten. The chain joins TRBV12-3 or TRBV12-4 to TRBJ2-2, with 9 positions matching TRBD1. The CDR3 consists of 15 residues. V lost 6 bases, J lost 4 bases, and 6 bases stayed unmatched. The CDR3 bases are TGTGCCAGCAGACGACAGGGGGAGGGCACCGGGGAGCTGTTTTTT. Its translation: CASRRQGEGTGELFF.

The chain is built from TRBV19 and TRBJ1-1, with 7 bases that match TRBD1. V was pared by 5 bases and J by 3 bases, with 6 bases of the junction left unmatched. CDR1 and CDR2 (germline): LNHDA, SQIVND (reference sequence). The CDR3 extends over 14 amino acids. CDR3 protein: CASSVSRGYTEAFF. For the CDR3, the DNA is TGTGCCAGTAGTGTCTCCAGGGGGTACACTGAAGCTTTCTTT.

This clonotype was seen at least ten times. The chain couples TRBV5-1 to TRBJ2-3; 9 nucleotides align to TRBD1. Per the germline V gene, CDR1 is SGHRS and CDR2 is YFSETQ. This CDR3 has 14 residues. Trimming took 4 bases from V and 8 from J; bases not matched to a gene: 8. This chain's CDR3 is CASSTGQGVVTQYF. In DNA, the CDR3 is TGCGCCAGCAGCACGGGACAGGGAGTAGTTACGCAGTATTTT. The whole variable domain, remainder taken from reference TRBV5-1 and TRBJ2-3, is KAGVTQTPRYLIKTRGQQVTLSCSPISGHRSVSWYQQTPGQGLQFLFEYFSETQRNKGNFPGRFSGRQFSNSRSEMNVSTLELGDSALYLCASSTGQGVVTQYFGPGTRLTVL.

In its sample, this clonotype was seen many times. The J gene is TRBJ2-1, the V gene TRBV20-1; weak D call: TRBD2 (5 bases). The CDR3 consists of 17 residues. Per germline, CDR1 DFQATT and CDR2 SNEGSKA (reference sequence). Trimming took 2 bases from V and 0 from J, leaving 17 bases between them. The CDR3 sequence is CSARFRGLGYSYNEQFF. CDR3 coding DNA: TGCAGTGCTAGATTTAGAGGGTTGGGGTACTCCTACAATGAGCAGTTCTTC.

This clonotype has ten or more counts. The CDR3 is CASSSGLAAANTGELFF. In nucleotides, the CDR3 is TGTGCCAGCAGCTCGGGACTAGCGGCCGCGAACACCGGGGAGCTGTTTTTT. The V call is TRBV5-5, the J call TRBJ2-2, with 11 bases lining up with TRBD2. Germline V gives CDR1 SGHKS, CDR2 YYEKEE (reference sequence). The CDR3 has 17 amino acids. Germline trimming cut 3 bases from V and 0 bases from J; bases unmatched to any gene: 4.

As to this clonotype: This may be a read error: a much more frequent sequence differs by one nucleotide. This chain connects TRBV12-3 or TRBV12-4 to TRBJ2-4; D ambiguous. The CDR3 is 12 amino acids. DNA of the CDR3: TGTTCCAGCAGTTACGCCGGAAACATTCAGTACTTC. This codes for CSSSYAGNIQYF.

This clonotype was counted ten times or more. The J gene is TRBJ1-6, the V gene TRBV20-1; 8 bases align to TRBD1. V trimming: 6 bases; J trimming: 10 bases; junction bases outside the gene matches: 8. This CDR3 is built from 13 residues. In germline, CDR1 is DFQATT, CDR2 SNEGSKA (reference sequence). CDR3 in DNA: TGCAGTGCGTTCCGGGACAGGATCTCACCCCTCCACTTT. Translation: CSAFRDRISPLHF.

This clonotype was counted ten times or more. The CDR3 loop is CSARETGGWGQPQHF. The CDR3 DNA is TGCAGTGCTAGAGAAACAGGGGGCTGGGGTCAGCCCCAGCATTTT. This sequence joins TRBV20-1 and TRBJ1-5, with 9 bases fitting TRBD1. Germline assignment: CDR1 DFQATT and CDR2 SNEGSKA (reference sequence). V shed 0 bases and J 6 bases; nucleotides not matched to a gene: 6. The CDR3 is 15 amino acids.

Many counts were recorded for this clonotype. J is TRBJ2-1 and V is TRBV20-1, with 14 bases aligning to TRBD2. V was clipped by 3 bases and J by 6 bases; unmatched bases: 7. In germline, CDR1 is DFQATT, CDR2 SNEGSKA (reference sequence). CDR3 length: 16 amino acids. The CDR3, as DNA: TGCAGTGCTAGGTCGACTAGCGGGAGGGCCATCAATGAGCAGTTCTTC. It yields the protein CSARSTSGRAINEQFF.

This chain uses TRBV6-5 with TRBJ2-1; 11 bases line up with TRBD2. In germline, CDR1 is MNHEY, CDR2 SVGAGI. This CDR3 is built from 15 residues. The junction had 4 bases not matched to a gene; V was cut back by 6 bases and J by 3 bases. The CDR3 DNA reads TGTGCCAGCAGGTACGGGACTAGCGGCTACAATGAGCAGTTCTTC. Amino acid sequence: CASRYGTSGYNEQFF.

This clonotype has a count of ten or more. The chain uses TRBV7-7 and TRBJ2-5; 15 bases agree with TRBD2. V shed 5 bases and J 4 bases; nucleotides not matched to a gene: 5. CDR1 SSHAT and CDR2 FNYEAQ come from the germline V gene (reference sequence). The CDR3 consists of 16 residues. The CDR3 sequence: CASSQGTSGGSETQYF. CDR3 DNA sequence: TGTGCCAGCAGCCAAGGGACTAGCGGGGGGTCAGAGACCCAGTACTTC. The variable domain in full, with the rest retrieved from reference TRBV7-7 and TRBJ2-5, is GAGVSQSPRYKVTKRGQDVTLRCDPISSHATLYWYQQALGQGPEFLTYFNYEAQPDKSGLPSDRFSAERPEGSISTLTIQRTEQRDSAMYRCASSQGTSGGSETQYFGPGTRLLVL.

The chain links TRBV29-1 to TRBJ2-7; D ambiguous. Trimming stripped 4 bases from V and 3 bases from J, with 13 bases between. The CDR3 has 13 amino acids. Germline CDR1 and CDR2: SQVTM and ANQGSEA. The CDR3 nucleotides read TGCAGCGTTGGGCGAGAACTGAGCTACGAGCAGTACTTC. Translating it yields CSVGRELSYEQYF.